The 11 T cell receptor beta chains below all came from one sample that was sequenced in a study of blood T cell repertoires in COVID-19. Assay: immunoSEQ multiplex PCR; the TCRdb copy retains only in-frame clones and omits some. The sample lists 300,000 to 350,000 clones; approximately 86% were seen once. The specimen was peripheral blood. All receptors derive from a man between 18 and 29 years old with active or convalescent COVID-19.

This chain uses TRBV5-1 with TRBJ1-3, with D hard to call. With 0 bases removed from V and 4 bases from J, the gap between germline ends came to 8 bases. CDR3 length equals 14 residues. Per germline, CDR1 SGHRS and CDR2 YFSETQ. CDR3 protein: CASSLASGGNTIYF. The CDR3 DNA sequence: TGCGCCAGCAGCTTGGCATCTGGCGGAAACACCATATATTTT.

The chain uses TRBV19 and TRBJ1-2; 10 bases fit TRBD1. Germline V gene sequence: CDR1 LNHDA, CDR2 SQIVND (reference sequence). J gave up 5 bases and V 7 bases, and 10 bases lay outside the gene matches. This CDR3 contains 15 residues. The CDR3 spells CASTPDRGNGYGYTF. Here the CDR3 DNA reads TGTGCCAGTACCCCGGACAGGGGGAATGGATATGGCTACACCTTC. The full variable domain, rest sourced from reference TRBV19 and TRBJ1-2, is DGGITQSPKYLFRKEGQNVTLSCEQNLNHDAMYWYRQDPGQGLRLIYYSQIVNDFQKGDIAEGYSVSREKKESFPLTVTSAQKNPTAFYLCASTPDRGNGYGYTFGSGTRLTVV.

V gene TRBV6-4 combines with J gene TRBJ2-7; TRBD2 agrees at 10 bases. The V gene's germline CDR1 is MRHNA and CDR2 SNTAGT. CDR3 size: 20 residues. Trimming at V came to 0 bases and at J to 0 bases, leaving 14 bases not matched to a gene. CDR3 coding DNA: TGTGCCAGCAGTGACTCGAGGACTAGCGGCGAACCTTCCAGCTCCTACGAGCAGTACTTC. Its translation: CASSDSRTSGEPSSSYEQYF.

CDR3 bases: TGCGCCAGCAGTGGGACTAGCGGGTACTCCTACGAGCAGTACTTC. It is translated as CASSGTSGYSYEQYF. The chain recombines TRBV5-1 with TRBJ2-7; 12 bases fit TRBD2. The CDR3 sequence is 15 residues long. The germline V gene encodes CDR1 SGHRS and CDR2 YFSETQ. The ends lost 5 bases at V and 0 bases at J; junction bases unmatched: 3.

This sequence joins TRBV18 and TRBJ1-1, with D perhaps matching TRBD1 (5 bases). Per germline, CDR1 KGHSH and CDR2 LQKENI. The germline V and J ends were trimmed by 6 bases and 1 base, with 12 bases remaining between them. There are 14 residues in the CDR3. The CDR3 loop is CASSQAQGNTEAFF. As DNA, the CDR3 is TGTGCCAGCTCTCAAGCTCAGGGGAACACTGAAGCTTTCTTT.

This chain connects TRBV29-1 to TRBJ2-3; TRBD2 matches at 11 bases. This CDR3 comprises 14 residues. The germline gives CDR1 SQVTM, CDR2 ANQGSEA. The ends lost 4 bases at V and 5 bases at J; junction bases unmatched: 5. The CDR3 sequence: CSVVTSGSLDTQYF. In nucleotides, the CDR3 is TGCAGCGTTGTAACTAGCGGGAGTTTAGATACGCAGTATTTT.

The genes are TRBV5-1 and TRBJ2-5; 11 bases match TRBD2. CDR3 length: 15 residues. The germline gives CDR1 SGHRS, CDR2 YFSETQ. J lost 5 bases, V lost 0 bases, and 3 bases had no gene match. The CDR3 bases are TGCGCCAGCAGCTTGGCCGGGACTAGCGGCGAGACCCAGTACTTC. Protein sequence: CASSLAGTSGETQYF.

This rearrangement joins TRBV11-2 to TRBJ2-2; D not certain. Germline V CDR1 and CDR2: SGHAT, FQNNGV. The CDR3 has 16 residues. V dropped 0 bases and J dropped 1 base, with 9 bases sitting between them. The CDR3 DNA follows: TGTGCCAGCAGCTTAGATTCCCGCAGGAACACCGGGGAGCTGTTTTTT. Amino acid sequence: CASSLDSRRNTGELFF.

The CDR3, as DNA: TGTGCCAGCAGTCTACTAGCGGGGGGGCCGGAGACCCAGTACTTC. This encodes CASSLLAGGPETQYF. The chain links TRBV6-5 to TRBJ2-5, with 13 bases that match TRBD2. The CDR3 length is 15 residues. In germline, CDR1 is MNHEY, CDR2 SVGAGI. The J segment lost 5 bases and the V segment lost 5 bases, leaving 5 bases of the junction unmatched.

The chain uses TRBV28 and TRBJ2-2, with a tentative D call TRBD2 (6 bases). V shed 3 bases and J shed 7 bases, with 12 bases lying between them. Germline CDR1 MDHEN, CDR2 SYDVKM. This CDR3 is built from 14 residues. This chain's CDR3 is CASSLGGYYGELFF. DNA of the CDR3: TGTGCCAGCAGTTTGGGGGGTTACTACGGGGAGCTGTTTTTT.

The chain has TRBV5-1 and TRBJ1-1; D uncertain. The CDR3 is 14 residues long. CDR1 is SGHRS, CDR2 YFSETQ, per germline. The ends were cut back, 0 bases at V and 7 bases at J, with 13 bases in the middle. In DNA form, the CDR3 reads TGCGCCAGCAGCTTGGCCGTCAACGGTGATGAAGCTTTCTTT. This gives the protein CASSLAVNGDEAFF.